This TCR beta chain was captured in a study of radiotherapy plus CTLA-4 blockade in lung cancer. Focal radiation plus CTLA-4 blockade with ipilimumab was given to patients with chemo-refractory metastatic non-small-cell lung cancer. Per germline, CDR1 LNHDA and CDR2 SQIVND (reference sequence). The CDR3 sequence is 16 residues long. The junction had 14 bases not matched to a gene; V was cut back by 5 bases and J by 5 bases. Clones were sequenced by immunoSEQ multiplex PCR, and TCRdb holds only the in-frame ones, with some missing. The sample contains about 49,000 clones, around 77% of which appear only once. This clone was recorded a few times.

This sample comprised peripheral blood, obtained from a patient treated with radiotherapy plus ipilimumab. The sequence came from a human donor with non-small cell lung cancer who had stable disease on radiotherapy plus ipilimumab. The rearrangement joins TRBV19 to TRBJ1-1, with 7 bases identical to TRBD1. The CDR3 bases are TGTGCCAGTAGTTCCTTCCGGGACAGCCAAGGGACTGAAGCTTTCTTT. Its protein product is CASSSFRDSQGTEAFF.